A single sample gave rise to the 15 T cell receptor beta chains below, sequenced in a study of cytomegalovirus exposure and HLA in healthy donors. The PCR made use of 60 Vbeta and 13 Jbeta primers. Clones were read by immunoSEQ multiplex PCR, and TCRdb kept only the in-frame ones, dropping some. The data hold fewer than 100,000 clones, with around 68% observed a single time. The sample was PBMCs. The receptors here all came from a female donor in good health and CMV-seronegative.

This rearrangement joins TRBV5-1 to TRBJ2-5; 7 bases map to TRBD1. Unmatched junction bases numbered 14, after V lost 1 base and J lost 5 bases. The CDR3 length is 17 residues. CDR1 and CDR2 (germline): SGHRS, YFSETQ. This CDR3 is CASSLNLEGQSLETQYF. The CDR3 nucleotides read TGCGCCAGCAGCTTGAACCTTGAGGGACAGAGTCTGGAGACCCAGTACTTC.

In this sample, this clone turned up a few times. For the CDR3, the DNA is TGTGCCAGTACTAGGACAGGGGGCTCTGAAGCTTTCTTT. Encoded protein: CASTRTGGSEAFF. V gene TRBV19 combines with J gene TRBJ1-1, with TRBD1 matching over 11 bases. This CDR3 region has 13 residues. Germline-derived CDR1 and CDR2 are LNHDA and SQIVND (reference sequence). The ends lost 7 bases at V and 6 bases at J; junction bases unmatched: 4.

The chain joins TRBV28 to TRBJ1-5; a weak D match, TRBD1 (6 bases). This CDR3 has 15 residues. CDR1 is MDHEN and CDR2 is SYDVKM in the germline V gene. Trimming cost V 10 bases and J 16 bases, with 32 bases left between them. In nucleotides, the CDR3 is TGTGCCACCGTGAAGAAGACAGGCGCACCCCTGAATTATCATTTT. Its protein product is CATVKKTGAPLNYHF.

V gene TRBV16 combines with J gene TRBJ1-1; D unclear. CDR3 size: 13 residues. Trimming pared 4 bases from V and 3 bases from J, leaving 9 bases between. Germline CDR1 KGHSY, CDR2 FQNENV. The CDR3: CASSLNTDTEAFF. The CDR3, as DNA: TGTGCCAGCAGCCTTAATACGGACACTGAAGCTTTCTTT.

The chain carries TRBV6-4 and TRBJ1-5, with D perhaps TRBD1 (5 bases). CDR3 length: 15 residues. V was cut by 7 bases and J by 7 bases, with 20 bases left in between. Looked up from germline, CDR1 is MRHNA and CDR2 is SNTAGT. The DNA of the CDR3 is TGTGCCAGCACTCGTCCGGGGCGGGGGGGACAGCCCCAGCATTTT. It is translated as CASTRPGRGGQPQHF.

The chain is built from TRBV6-4 and TRBJ2-3; maybe TRBD2 (6 bases). Germline loops: CDR1 MRHNA, CDR2 SNTAGT. With 3 bases removed from V and 1 base from J, the gap between germline ends came to 8 bases. The CDR3 contains 14 residues. Here the CDR3 DNA reads TGTGCCAGCAGTGAAGGCGGGGGCACAGATACGCAGTATTTT. This sequence encodes CASSEGGGTDTQYF.

The chain is built from TRBV6-1 and TRBJ1-6; 7 bases fit TRBD1. This CDR3 spans 15 amino acids. V dropped 3 bases and J dropped 5; count of bases not matched to a gene: 4. The V gene's germline CDR1 is MNHNS and CDR2 SASEGT. The chain's CDR3 is CASSETTGNNSPLHF. The CDR3 bases are TGTGCCAGCAGTGAGACGACAGGGAATAATTCACCCCTCCACTTT.

The rearrangement uses TRBV9 and TRBJ2-1, with 14 bases identical to TRBD2. Germline assignment: CDR1 SGDLS and CDR2 YYNGEE. The CDR3 is 15 residues long. Trimming cost V 4 bases and J 8 bases; bases outside gene matches: 5. CDR3 region: CASSNGLAGGHEQFF. The CDR3 bases are TGTGCCAGCAGCAACGGACTAGCGGGAGGCCATGAGCAGTTCTTC.

V is TRBV12-5 and J is TRBJ1-5, with no clear D. The CDR3 contains 12 residues. CDR1 is LGHNT, CDR2 FRNRAP, per germline. V was shortened by 1 base and J by 7 bases, with 5 bases between the two germline ends. The chain's CDR3 is CASGLGGQPQHF. The CDR3 region has the DNA TGTGCTAGTGGTTTGGGCGGGCAGCCCCAGCATTTT.

The chain carries TRBV27 and TRBJ2-7; 8 nucleotides agree with TRBD1. Germline V gives CDR1 MNHEY, CDR2 SMNVEV (reference sequence). The CDR3 has 14 residues. J lost 3 bases, V lost 6 bases, and 7 bases had no gene match. CDR3 sequence: CASRAGGQGYEQYF. The DNA for the CDR3 is TGTGCCAGCAGGGCCGGAGGACAGGGCTACGAGCAGTACTTC.

This clone appeared a few times. This sample includes further DNA sequences coding for the same CDR3. The genes are TRBV7-2 and TRBJ2-7; D gene uncertain. Germline CDR1 SGHTA, CDR2 FQGNSA. The CDR3 consists of 11 residues. V was shortened by 5 bases and J by 4 bases, with 6 bases between the two germline ends. The CDR3 DNA is TGTGCCAGCAGCCTACGATACGAGCAGTACTTC. This translates into CASSLRYEQYF.

In its sample, this clone was seen a few times. The V call is TRBV7-6, the J call TRBJ1-5; D unresolved. This CDR3 has 15 amino acids. The V end lost 1 base, the J end lost 7 bases, and 14 bases lay between the germline ends. CDR1 is SGHVS and CDR2 is FNYEAQ in the germline V gene. CDR3 bases: TGTGCCAGCAGCTTAGACAGAGGGTTCGGCCAGCCCCAGCATTTT. Encoded protein: CASSLDRGFGQPQHF.

As DNA, the CDR3 is TGTGCCAGCAGTTACACGGGGGTTAGCTCTGGAAACACCATATATTTT. Translation gives CASSYTGVSSGNTIYF. This sequence joins TRBV6-6 and TRBJ1-3, with D possibly matching TRBD1 (5 bases). Between the trimmed V and J ends, which lost 2 bases and 0 bases, there was a span of 11 bases. Per the germline V gene, CDR1 is MNHNY and CDR2 is SVGAGI (reference sequence). There are 16 residues in the CDR3.

The CDR3 region is CASSHQGYGYTF. The CDR3 bases are TGTGCCAGCAGTCATCAGGGGTATGGCTACACCTTC. The chain couples TRBV6-1 to TRBJ1-2; D might be TRBD1 (6 bases). Deletions cut 5 bases from V and 5 bases from J, with 9 bases between. Per the germline V gene, CDR1 is MNHNS and CDR2 is SASEGT. The CDR3 is 12 amino acids.

The gene calls are TRBV19 and TRBJ2-2, with 10 bases lining up with TRBD1. CDR3 length equals 15 residues. V lost 5 bases, J lost 6 bases, and 6 bases stayed unmatched. CDR1 LNHDA and CDR2 SQIVND come from the germline V gene (reference sequence). CDR3 sequence (DNA): TGTGCCAGTAGTGCCGGGACAGGGGTCCCCGGGGAGCTGTTTTTT. This codes for CASSAGTGVPGELFF.